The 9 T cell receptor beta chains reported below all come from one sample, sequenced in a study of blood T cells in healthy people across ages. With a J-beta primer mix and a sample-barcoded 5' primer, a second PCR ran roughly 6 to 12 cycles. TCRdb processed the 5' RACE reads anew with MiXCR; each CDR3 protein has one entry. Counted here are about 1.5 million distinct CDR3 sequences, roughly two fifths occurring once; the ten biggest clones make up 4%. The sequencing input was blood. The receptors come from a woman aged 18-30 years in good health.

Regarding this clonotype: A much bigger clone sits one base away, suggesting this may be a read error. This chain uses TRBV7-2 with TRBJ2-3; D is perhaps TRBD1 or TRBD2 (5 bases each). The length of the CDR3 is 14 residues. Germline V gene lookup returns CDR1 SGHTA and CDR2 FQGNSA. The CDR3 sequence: CASSLGRRGDAQYF. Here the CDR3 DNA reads TGTGCCAGCAGCTTGGGACGACGGGGAGATGCGCAGTATTTT.

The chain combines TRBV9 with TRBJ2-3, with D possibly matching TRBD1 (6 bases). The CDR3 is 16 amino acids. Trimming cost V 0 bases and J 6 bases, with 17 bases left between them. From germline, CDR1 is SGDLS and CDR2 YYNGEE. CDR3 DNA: TGTGCCAGCAGCGTAGTAGCAGGGGTGGCCGCGGATACGCAGTATTTT. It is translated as CASSVVAGVAADTQYF. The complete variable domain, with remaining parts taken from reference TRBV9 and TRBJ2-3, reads DSGVTQTPKHLITATGQRVTLRCSPRSGDLSVYWYQQSLDQGLQFLIQYYNGEERAKGNILERFSAQQFPDLHSELNLSSLELGDSALYFCASSVVAGVAADTQYFGPGTRLTVL.

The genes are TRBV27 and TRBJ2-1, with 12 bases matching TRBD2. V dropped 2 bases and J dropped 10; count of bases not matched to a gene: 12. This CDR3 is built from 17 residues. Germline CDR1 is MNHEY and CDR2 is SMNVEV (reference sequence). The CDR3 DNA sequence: TGTGCCAGCAGTTTAGACGGGACTAGCGGGCGTTACTACGAGCAGTTCTTC. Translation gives CASSLDGTSGRYYEQFF.

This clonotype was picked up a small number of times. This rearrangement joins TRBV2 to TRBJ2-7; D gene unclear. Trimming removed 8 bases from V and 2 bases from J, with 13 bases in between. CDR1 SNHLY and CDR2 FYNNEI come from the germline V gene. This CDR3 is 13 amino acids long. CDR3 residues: CASGLPWTYEQYF. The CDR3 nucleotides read TGTGCCAGCGGTCTCCCTTGGACCTACGAGCAGTACTTC.

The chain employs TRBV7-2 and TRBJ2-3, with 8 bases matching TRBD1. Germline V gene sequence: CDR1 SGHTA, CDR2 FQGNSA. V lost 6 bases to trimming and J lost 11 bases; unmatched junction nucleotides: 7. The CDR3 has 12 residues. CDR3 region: CASSLDRGGQYF. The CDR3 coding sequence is TGTGCCAGCAGTCTAGACAGGGGTGGGCAGTATTTT.

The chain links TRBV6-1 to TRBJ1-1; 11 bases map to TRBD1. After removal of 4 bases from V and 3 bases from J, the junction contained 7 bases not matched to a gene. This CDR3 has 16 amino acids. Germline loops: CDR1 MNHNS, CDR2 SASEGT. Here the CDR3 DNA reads TGTGCCAGCAGTGGCTGGACAGGGGGCGCCGACACTGAAGCTTTCTTT. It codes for CASSGWTGGADTEAFF.

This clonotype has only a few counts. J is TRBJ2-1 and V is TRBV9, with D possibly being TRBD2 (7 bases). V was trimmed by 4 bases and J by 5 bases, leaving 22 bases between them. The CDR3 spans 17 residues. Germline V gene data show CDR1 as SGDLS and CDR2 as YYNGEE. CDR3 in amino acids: CASSSRGGEVADNEQFF. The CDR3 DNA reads TGTGCCAGCAGCTCCAGAGGGGGGGAGGTCGCCGACAATGAGCAGTTCTTC.

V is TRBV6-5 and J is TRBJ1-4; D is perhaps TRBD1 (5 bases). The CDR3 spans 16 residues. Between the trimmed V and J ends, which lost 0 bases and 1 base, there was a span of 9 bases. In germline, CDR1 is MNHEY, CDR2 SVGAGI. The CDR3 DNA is TGTGCCAGCAGTTACTCAGGGGTCTTAACTAATGAAAAACTGTTTTTT. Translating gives CASSYSGVLTNEKLFF.

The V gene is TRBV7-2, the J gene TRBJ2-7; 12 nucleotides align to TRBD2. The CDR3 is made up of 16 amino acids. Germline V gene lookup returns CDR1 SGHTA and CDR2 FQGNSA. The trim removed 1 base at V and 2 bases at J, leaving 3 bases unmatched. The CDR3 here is CASSLVSSGRAYEQYF. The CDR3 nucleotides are TGTGCCAGCAGCTTAGTATCTAGCGGGAGGGCCTACGAGCAGTACTTC.